This T cell receptor (beta chain) was profiled in a study of blood T cell repertoires in COVID-19. Study details: Italy, Spain and the United States were the sources of the convalescent and acute COVID-19 samples.

In germline, CDR1 is LNHDA, CDR2 SQIVND (reference sequence). V was clipped by 6 bases and J by 9 bases, with 5 bases between them. This CDR3 has 10 amino acids. The protocol was immunoSEQ multiplex PCR, while the TCRdb copy is restricted to in-frame clones and leaves out a portion. Of roughly 500,000 clones in the sample, 75% to 90% were seen once. Everyone who took part was about 18 to 90 years old, and they came from 20 to 25 US areas. Cohorts were based on clinical histories the participants reported. Before being deemed recovered, Cohort 3 donors had two negative PCRs, clearance, or symptom resolution.

The sequence derives from a woman aged 60-75 years who had recovered from COVID-19. The sequenced sample consisted of PBMCs or T cells enriched from blood (not recorded which). The chain uses TRBV19 and TRBJ2-2; TRBD1 is a possible D gene (5 bases). As DNA, the CDR3 is TGTGCCAGTAGGGACAGGGAGCTGTTTTTT. Translation gives CASRDRELFF.